This T cell receptor beta chain originates from a study of shared clonotypes between healthy human individuals. Study-level findings and limits: The sampled material consisted only of blood, and tissue repertoires are likely to differ.

Donors were healthy HIV-negative adults without recent acute infections or vaccinations. As to this clone: As yet, its antigen is unknown.

The germline gives CDR1 SGDLS, CDR2 YYNGEE. The CDR3 covers 11 residues. Trimming cost V 0 bases and J 7 bases, with 4 bases left between them. Evenly divided among several immunoSEQ plates was the genomic DNA of each subset. TCRdb's table, derived via immunoSEQ multiplex PCR, lists solely in-frame clones and lacks some. The table has about 1.5 million clones, around 97% seen once. The J gene is TRBJ1-2, the V gene TRBV9, with D unclear. The material sequenced was naive CD4+ T cells sorted from blood. Subset meaning: CD45RA+ positively selected. This clonotype was sampled from a man in his thirties or forties in good health. In nucleotides, the CDR3 is TGTGCCAGCAGCGTAGGTCGTGGCTACACCTTC. Translated, it gives CASSVGRGYTF.